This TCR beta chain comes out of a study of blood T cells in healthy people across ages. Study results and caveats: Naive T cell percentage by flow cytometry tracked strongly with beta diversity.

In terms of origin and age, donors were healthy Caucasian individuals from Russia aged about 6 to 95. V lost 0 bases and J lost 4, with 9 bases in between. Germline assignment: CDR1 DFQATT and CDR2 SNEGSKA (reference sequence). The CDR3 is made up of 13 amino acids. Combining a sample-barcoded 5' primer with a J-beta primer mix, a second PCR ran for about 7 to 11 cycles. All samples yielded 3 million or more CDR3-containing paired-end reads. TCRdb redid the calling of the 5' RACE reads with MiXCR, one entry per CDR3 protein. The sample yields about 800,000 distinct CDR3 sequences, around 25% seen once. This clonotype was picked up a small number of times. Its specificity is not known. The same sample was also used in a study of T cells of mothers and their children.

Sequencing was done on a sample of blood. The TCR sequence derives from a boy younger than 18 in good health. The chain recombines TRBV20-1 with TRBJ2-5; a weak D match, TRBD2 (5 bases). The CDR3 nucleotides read TGCAGTGCTAGAGATAATAGCGTAGAGACCCAGTACTTC. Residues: CSARDNSVETQYF.